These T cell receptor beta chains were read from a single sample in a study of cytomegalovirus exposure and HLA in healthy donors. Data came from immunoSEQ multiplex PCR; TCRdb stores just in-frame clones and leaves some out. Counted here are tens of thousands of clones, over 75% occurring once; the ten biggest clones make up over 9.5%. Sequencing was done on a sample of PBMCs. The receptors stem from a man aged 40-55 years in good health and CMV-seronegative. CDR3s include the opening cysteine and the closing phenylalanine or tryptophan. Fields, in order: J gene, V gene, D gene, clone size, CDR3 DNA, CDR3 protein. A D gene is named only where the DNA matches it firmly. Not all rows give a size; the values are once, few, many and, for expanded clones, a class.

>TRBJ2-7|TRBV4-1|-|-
TGCGCCAGCAGCCAAGAGAGTGTCCCCTACGAGCAGTACTTC
CASSQESVPYEQYF
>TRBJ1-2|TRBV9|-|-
TGTGCCAGCAGCGTAGGGTTAATGGAGGCAGGAGTCTATGGCTACACCTTC
CASSVGLMEAGVYGYTF
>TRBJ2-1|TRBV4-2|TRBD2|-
TGTGCCAGCAGCTCCCGGACTAGCGGGAGGGAGCAGTTCTTC
CASSSRTSGREQFF
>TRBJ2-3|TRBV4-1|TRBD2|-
TGCGCCAGCAGCCATACAAGGAAAGCGGGAGTGTCGCAGTATTTT
CASSHTRKAGVSQYF
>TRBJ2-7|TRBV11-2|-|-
TGTGCCAGCAGCTCCCACTACGAGCAGTACTTC
CASSSHYEQYF
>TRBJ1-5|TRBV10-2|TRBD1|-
TGCGCCAGCACCACAGGGGGCAGCCAGCCCCAGCATTTT
CASTTGGSQPQHF
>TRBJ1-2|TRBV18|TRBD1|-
TGTGCCAGCTCACCGTCGCAGGGGGACTATGGCTACACCTTC
CASSPSQGDYGYTF
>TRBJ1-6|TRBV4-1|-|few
TGCGCCAGCAGCCTCACGGACGGGGATCGGTCACCCCTCCACTTT
CASSLTDGDRSPLHF
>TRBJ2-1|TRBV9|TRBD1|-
TGTGCCAGCAGCGTGGGACAGGGGTACAATGAGCAGTTCTTC
CASSVGQGYNEQFF
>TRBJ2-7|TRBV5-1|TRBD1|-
TGCGCCAGCAGCTTGACAACAGGGGTCGAGCAGTACTTC
CASSLTTGVEQYF
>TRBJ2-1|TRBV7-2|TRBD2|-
TGTGCCAGCAGCCCCGGGGGGGCCTTGAACAATGAGCAGTTCTTC
CASSPGGALNNEQFF
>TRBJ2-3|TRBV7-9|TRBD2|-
TGTGCCAGCAGCTTGGGTAGCGGGGCCCTAGATACGCAGTATTTT
CASSLGSGALDTQYF
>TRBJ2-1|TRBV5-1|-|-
TGCGCCAGCAGCCCCCCGAGCAATGAGCAGTTCTTC
CASSPPSNEQFF
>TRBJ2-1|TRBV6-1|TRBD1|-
TGTGCCAGCAGTGGGCTGAGGACAGGGCTTTTCGGCTACAATGAGCAGTTCTTC
CASSGLRTGLFGYNEQFF
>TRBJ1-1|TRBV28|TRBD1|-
TGTGCCAGCCGTCTTACCGGGACAGGGGTCAGGGCTGAAGCTTTCTTT
CASRLTGTGVRAEAFF
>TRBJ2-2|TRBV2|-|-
TGTGCCAGCAGGGGGGGGCCCGCCGGGGAGCTGTTTTTT
CASRGGPAGELFF
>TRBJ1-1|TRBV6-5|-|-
TGTGCCAGCAGTTACGAGGGAACGTGGCCTGAAGCTTTCTTT
CASSYEGTWPEAFF
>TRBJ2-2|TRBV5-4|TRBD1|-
TGTGCCAGCAGCCGACGGGACAGGGGAGGCACCGGGGAGCTGTTTTTT
CASSRRDRGGTGELFF
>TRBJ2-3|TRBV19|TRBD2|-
TGTGCCAGTAGTATGGGACTAGCGGGAGACACAGATACGCAGTATTTT
CASSMGLAGDTDTQYF
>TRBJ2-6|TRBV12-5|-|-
TGTGCTAGTGGTTCTACGACAGGCCGTACTGGGGCCAACGTCCTGACTTTC
CASGSTTGRTGANVLTF
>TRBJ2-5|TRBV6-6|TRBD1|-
TGTGCCAGCAGCCAACAGGGGGCCCCAGGGGGCCAGTACTTC
CASSQQGAPGGQYF
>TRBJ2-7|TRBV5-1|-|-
TGCGCCAGCAGCTTGGAGCGTGGGTCCTACGAGCAGTACTTC
CASSLERGSYEQYF
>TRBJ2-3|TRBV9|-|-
TGTGCCAGCAGCGCCGGGACTTCCTACACAGATACGCAGTATTTT
CASSAGTSYTDTQYF
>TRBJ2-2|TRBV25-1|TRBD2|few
TGTGCCAGCAGTCGTCATCCCAGCGGGATCGGGGAGCTGTTTTTT
CASSRHPSGIGELFF
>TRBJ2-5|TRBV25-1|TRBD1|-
TGTGCCAGCAGTGAATCTATAGGGGGCCCCCTCCAAGAGACCCAGTACTTC
CASSESIGGPLQETQYF
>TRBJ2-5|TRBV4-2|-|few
TGTGCCAGCAGCCAACCGAGGAGTCAAGAGACCCAGTACTTC
CASSQPRSQETQYF
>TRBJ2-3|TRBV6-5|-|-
TGTGCCAGCACTAGACAGGCTACCTCAACAGATACGCAGTATTTT
CASTRQATSTDTQYF
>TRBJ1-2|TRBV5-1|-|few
TGCGCCAGCAGCTTGGGGAGCTATGGCTACACCTTC
CASSLGSYGYTF
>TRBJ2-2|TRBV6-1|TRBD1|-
TGTGCCACCTTCCGGACAGGGGGCACCGGGGAGCTGTTTTTT
CATFRTGGTGELFF
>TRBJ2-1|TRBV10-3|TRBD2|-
TGTGCCATCAGTGAGACGGGGCCGGGGGGGGTATACAATGAGCAGTTCTTC
CAISETGPGGVYNEQFF
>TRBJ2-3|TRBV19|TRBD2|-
TGTGCCAGTAGTCCAGGGACTAGCGGGGGGGTAGATACGCAGTATTTT
CASSPGTSGGVDTQYF
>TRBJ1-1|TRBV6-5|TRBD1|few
TGTGCCACCTCACCTGACAGGGGGATCACTGAAGCTTTCTTT
CATSPDRGITEAFF
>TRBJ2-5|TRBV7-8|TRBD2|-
TGTGCCAGCAGCTTAACACGGACTAGCGGGGGGCCCTTCCAAGAGACCCAGTACTTC
CASSLTRTSGGPFQETQYF
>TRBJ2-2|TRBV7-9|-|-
TGTGCCAGCAGCCATAGAGGACATCACCCGAACACCGGGGAGCTGTTTTTT
CASSHRGHHPNTGELFF
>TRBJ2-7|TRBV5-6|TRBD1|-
TGTGCCAGCAGCTTAGGGACAGGGACGGAGCAGTACTTC
CASSLGTGTEQYF
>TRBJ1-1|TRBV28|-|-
TGTGCCAGCAGTGATAGGGGAAAGGAAGCTTTCTTT
CASSDRGKEAFF
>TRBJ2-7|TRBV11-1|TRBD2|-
TGTGCCAGCAGCTTCAATAGCGGGGGGCCCTACGAGCAGTACTTC
CASSFNSGGPYEQYF
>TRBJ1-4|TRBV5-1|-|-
TGCGCCAGCAGCCGCGCAGGGGACGGCGATAATGAAAAACTGTTTTTT
CASSRAGDGDNEKLFF
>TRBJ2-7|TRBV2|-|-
TGTGCCAGCAGTGTCACAGGGTACGAGCAGTACTTC
CASSVTGYEQYF
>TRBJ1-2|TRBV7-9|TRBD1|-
TGTTCCAGCAGCCCCGCGGACAGGGCGAACTATGGCTACACCTTC
CSSSPADRANYGYTF
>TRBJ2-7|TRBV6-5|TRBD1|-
TGTGCCAGCCACCGGACAGGGGGACTCTACGAGCAGTACTTC
CASHRTGGLYEQYF
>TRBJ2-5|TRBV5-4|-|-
TGTGCCAGCAGCTTGATCTCGGGGAACAAAGAGACCCAGTACTTC
CASSLISGNKETQYF
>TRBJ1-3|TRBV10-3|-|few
TGTGCCGCCCGGGACAAAGCTGGCACCATATATTTT
CAARDKAGTIYF
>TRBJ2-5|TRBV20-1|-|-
TGCAGTGCCCTTCAGGAGACCCAGTACTTC
CSALQETQYF
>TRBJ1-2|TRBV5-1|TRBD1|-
TGCGCCAGCAGCGCAGCCGGACAGGGGATCGGCTACACCTTC
CASSAAGQGIGYTF
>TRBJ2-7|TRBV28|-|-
TGTGCCAGCAGTTTGGGCCTAACCGACTACGAGCAGTACTTC
CASSLGLTDYEQYF
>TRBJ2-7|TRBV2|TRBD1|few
TGTGCCAGCAAGGGGGACAGACGTACCTACGAGCAGTACTTC
CASKGDRRTYEQYF
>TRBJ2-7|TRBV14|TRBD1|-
TGTGCCAGCAGCCCAGGGGGCCGGCAGTACTTC
CASSPGGRQYF
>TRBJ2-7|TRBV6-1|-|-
TGTGCCAGCAGTCCTAGATCCGAGCAGTACTTC
CASSPRSEQYF
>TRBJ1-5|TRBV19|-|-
TGTGCCAGTAGTATTCGGGATAGCAATCAGCCCCAGCATTTT
CASSIRDSNQPQHF
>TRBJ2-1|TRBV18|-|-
TGTGCCAGCTCACCTGAGGCGTCCTACAATGAGCAGTTCTTC
CASSPEASYNEQFF
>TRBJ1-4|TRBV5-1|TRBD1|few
TGCGCCAGCAGCTTGAAAGGGGGCACGGGTAATGAAAAACTGTTTTTT
CASSLKGGTGNEKLFF
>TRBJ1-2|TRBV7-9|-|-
TGTGCCAGCAGCTTAGACAGGGAATCTAACTATGGCTACACCTTC
CASSLDRESNYGYTF
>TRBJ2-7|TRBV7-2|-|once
TGTGCCAGCAGCCGTACAGGACACGAGCAGTACTTC
CASSRTGHEQYF